The clone carrying this T cell receptor beta chain was counted a few times. What it binds is unknown. The sample originates from a study of beta chain features in type 1 diabetes. Looking at the study overall: Cell yields, gender and age were comparable in patients and healthy donors. Notes on the study in general: Comparison showed that naive, central memory and Treg TCRB repertoires appeared more similar among patients than among healthy donors. Patients with type 1 diabetes showed fewer VDJ junction insertions and more deletions. Among all four CD4+ subsets, Type 1 diabetes patients had TCRB CDR3s that were moderately but significantly shorter.

Expressed TCRB transcripts were sequenced, since all the RNA that had been isolated was reverse transcribed. Sequencing used immunoSEQ multiplex PCR; TCRdb keeps in-frame clones, though not all of them. Among roughly 160,000 clones listed, roughly 8% were seen once. This receptor was obtained from a man younger than 30 with type 1 diabetes. Specimen: central memory CD4+ T cells from blood.

The CDR3 coding sequence is TGTGCCAGCTCAAAGAGGGACTCCGGGCAAGAGACCCAGTACTTC. It is translated as CASSKRDSGQETQYF. This chain joins TRBV18 and TRBJ2-5, with TRBD2 as a possible D gene (6 bases). The ends were cut back, 5 bases at V and 2 bases at J, with 15 bases in the middle. Germline CDR1 is KGHSH and CDR2 is LQKENI. CDR3 size: 15 residues.